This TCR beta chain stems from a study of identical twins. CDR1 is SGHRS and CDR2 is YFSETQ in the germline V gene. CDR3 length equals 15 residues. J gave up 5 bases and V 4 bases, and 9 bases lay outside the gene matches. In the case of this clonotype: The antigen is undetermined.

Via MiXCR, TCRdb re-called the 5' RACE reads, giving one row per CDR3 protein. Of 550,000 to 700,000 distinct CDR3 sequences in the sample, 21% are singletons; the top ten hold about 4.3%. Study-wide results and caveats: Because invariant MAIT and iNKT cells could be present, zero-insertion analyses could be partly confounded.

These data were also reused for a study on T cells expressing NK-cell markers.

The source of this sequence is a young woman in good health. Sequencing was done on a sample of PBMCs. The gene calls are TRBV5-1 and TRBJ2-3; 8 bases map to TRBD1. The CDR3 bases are TGCGCCAGCAGCCAACGGACAGGGTGGCAAGATACGCAGTATTTT. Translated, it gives CASSQRTGWQDTQYF. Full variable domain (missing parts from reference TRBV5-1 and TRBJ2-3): KAGVTQTPRYLIKTRGQQVTLSCSPISGHRSVSWYQQTPGQGLQFLFEYFSETQRNKGNFPGRFSGRQFSNSRSEMNVSTLELGDSALYLCASSQRTGWQDTQYFGPGTRLTVL.